This TCR beta chain originates from a study of shared clonotypes between healthy human individuals. About the research overall: Participating donors consisted of two women and a few men aged 18 to 49. Regarding the study as a whole: Estimated richness was generally greater in naive than memory subsets. Against clonotypes common to all four donors, non-shared ones had lower generation probabilities.

Trimming removed 4 bases from V and 5 bases from J; junction bases left unmatched: 18. Germline V gene lookup returns CDR1 LNHDA and CDR2 SQIVND (reference sequence). This CDR3 contains 18 residues. This clone appeared a single time. The target antigen is unknown. Assay: immunoSEQ multiplex PCR; the TCRdb copy retains only in-frame clones and omits some. In the table there are 1.4 million to 1.5 million clones, around 97% of which are singletons. This receptor was taken from a man younger than 45 in good health. The chain links TRBV19 to TRBJ2-3; 7 bases are a match to TRBD1. Sequencing input: naive CD4+ T cells sorted from blood. The subset here: CD45RA+ positively selected. In DNA, the CDR3 is TGTGCCAGTAGTAGCCGGAACCTTGGGACAGCGGTGGTAGATACGCAGTATTTT. Protein: CASSSRNLGTAVVDTQYF.